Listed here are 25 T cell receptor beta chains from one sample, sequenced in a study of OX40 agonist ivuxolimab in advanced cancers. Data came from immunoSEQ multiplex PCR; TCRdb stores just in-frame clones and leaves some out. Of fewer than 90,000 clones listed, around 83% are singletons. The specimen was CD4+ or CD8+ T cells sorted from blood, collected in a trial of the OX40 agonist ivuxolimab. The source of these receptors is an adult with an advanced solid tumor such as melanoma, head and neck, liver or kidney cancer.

CDR3 amino acids: CASTPGQGHYEQYF. The CDR3 region has the DNA TGTGCCAGCACCCCCGGGCAGGGCCACTACGAGCAGTACTTC. V and J are TRBV28 and TRBJ2-7; tentatively, D is TRBD1 (5 bases). The germline V gene encodes CDR1 MDHEN and CDR2 SYDVKM. The V end was cut by 7 bases, the J end by 3 bases, with 16 bases between. The CDR3 has 14 amino acids.

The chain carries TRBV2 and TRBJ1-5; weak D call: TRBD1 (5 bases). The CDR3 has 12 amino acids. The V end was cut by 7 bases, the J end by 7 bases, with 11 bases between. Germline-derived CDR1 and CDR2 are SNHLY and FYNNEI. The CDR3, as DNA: TGTGCCAGCAACGGGGGGTCGCAGCCCCAGCATTTT. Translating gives CASNGGSQPQHF.

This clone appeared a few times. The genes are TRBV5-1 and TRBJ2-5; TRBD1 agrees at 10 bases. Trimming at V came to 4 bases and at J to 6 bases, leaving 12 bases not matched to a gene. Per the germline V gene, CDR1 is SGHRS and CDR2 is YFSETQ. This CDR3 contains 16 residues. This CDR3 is CASSRARTGGRKTQYF. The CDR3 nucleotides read TGCGCCAGCAGCCGAGCGCGGACAGGGGGAAGGAAGACCCAGTACTTC.

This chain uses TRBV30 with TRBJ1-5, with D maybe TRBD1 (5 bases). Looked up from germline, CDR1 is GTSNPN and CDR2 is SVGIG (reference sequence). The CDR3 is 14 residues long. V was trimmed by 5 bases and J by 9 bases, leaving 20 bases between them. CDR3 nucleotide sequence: TGTGCCTGGGGGGCTCAGGCGGGTCTTTTGCCCCAGCATTTT. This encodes CAWGAQAGLLPQHF.

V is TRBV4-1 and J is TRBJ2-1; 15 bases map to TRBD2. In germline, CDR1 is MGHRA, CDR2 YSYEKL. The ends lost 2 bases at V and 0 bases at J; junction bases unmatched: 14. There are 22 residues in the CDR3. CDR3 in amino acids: CASSQLLSGLAGGPRSYNEQFF. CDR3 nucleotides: TGCGCCAGCAGCCAACTACTCTCGGGACTAGCGGGGGGACCTCGCTCCTACAATGAGCAGTTCTTC.

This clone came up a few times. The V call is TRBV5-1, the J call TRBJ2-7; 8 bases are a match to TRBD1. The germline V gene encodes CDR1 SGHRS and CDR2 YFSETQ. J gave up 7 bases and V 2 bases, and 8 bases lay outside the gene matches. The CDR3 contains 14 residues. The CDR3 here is CASSLDGNRGEQYF. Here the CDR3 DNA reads TGCGCCAGCAGCTTAGACGGGAACAGGGGGGAGCAGTACTTC.

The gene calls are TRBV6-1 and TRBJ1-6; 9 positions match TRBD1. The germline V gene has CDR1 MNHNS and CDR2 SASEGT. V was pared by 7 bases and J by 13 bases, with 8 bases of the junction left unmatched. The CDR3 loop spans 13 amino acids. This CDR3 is CASIRDRVLPLHF. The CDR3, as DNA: TGTGCCAGCATCCGGGACAGGGTGTTGCCCCTCCACTTT.

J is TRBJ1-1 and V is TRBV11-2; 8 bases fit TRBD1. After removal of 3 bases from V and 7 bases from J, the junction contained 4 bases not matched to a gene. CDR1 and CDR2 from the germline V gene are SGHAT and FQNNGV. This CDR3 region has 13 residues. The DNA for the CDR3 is TGTGCCAGCAGCTTGGGGACAGGTTTTGAAGCTTTCTTT. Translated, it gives CASSLGTGFEAFF.

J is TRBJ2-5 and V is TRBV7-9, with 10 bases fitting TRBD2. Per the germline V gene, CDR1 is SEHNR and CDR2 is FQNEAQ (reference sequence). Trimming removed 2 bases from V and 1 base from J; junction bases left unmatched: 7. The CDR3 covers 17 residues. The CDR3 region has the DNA TGTGCCAGCAGCTTAAGGGCTAGCGGGGGACTCCAAGAGACCCAGTACTTC. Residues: CASSLRASGGLQETQYF.

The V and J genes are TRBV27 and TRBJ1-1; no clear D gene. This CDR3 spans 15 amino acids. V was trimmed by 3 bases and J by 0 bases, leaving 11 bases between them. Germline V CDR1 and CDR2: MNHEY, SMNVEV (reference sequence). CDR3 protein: CASSLDGRMNTEAFF. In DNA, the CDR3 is TGTGCCAGCAGTTTGGACGGACGGATGAACACTGAAGCTTTCTTT.

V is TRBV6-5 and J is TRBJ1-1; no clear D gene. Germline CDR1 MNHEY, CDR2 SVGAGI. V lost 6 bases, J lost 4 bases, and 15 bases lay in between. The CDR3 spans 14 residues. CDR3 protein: CASSIWERGTEAFF. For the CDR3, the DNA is TGTGCCAGCAGCATATGGGAACGGGGCACTGAAGCTTTCTTT.

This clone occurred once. CDR3 sequence (DNA): TGTGCCAGCAAGGCAGGGGCCTACGAGCAGTACTTC. Its protein product is CASKAGAYEQYF. The chain links TRBV2 to TRBJ2-7, with a weak D call TRBD1 (6 bases). CDR1 SNHLY and CDR2 FYNNEI come from the germline V gene. V shed 7 bases and J shed 2 bases, with 9 bases lying between them. The CDR3 extends over 12 amino acids.

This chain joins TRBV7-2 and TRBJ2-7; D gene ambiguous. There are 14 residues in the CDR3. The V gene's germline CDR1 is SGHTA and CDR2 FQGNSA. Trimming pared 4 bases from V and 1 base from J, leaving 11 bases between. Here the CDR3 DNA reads TGTGCCAGCAGCTCGAGGAGAACTTCCTACGAGCAGTACTTC. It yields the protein CASSSRRTSYEQYF.

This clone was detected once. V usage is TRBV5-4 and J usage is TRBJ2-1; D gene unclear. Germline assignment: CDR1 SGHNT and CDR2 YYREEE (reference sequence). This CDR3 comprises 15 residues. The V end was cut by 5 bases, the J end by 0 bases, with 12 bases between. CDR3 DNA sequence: TGTGCCAGCAGTCAAGCTGAGAGCTCCTACAATGAGCAGTTCTTC. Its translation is CASSQAESSYNEQFF.

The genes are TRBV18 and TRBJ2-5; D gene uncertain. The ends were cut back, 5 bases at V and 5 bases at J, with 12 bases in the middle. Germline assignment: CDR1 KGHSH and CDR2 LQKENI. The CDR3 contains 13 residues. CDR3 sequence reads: CASSVIGGETQYF. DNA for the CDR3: TGTGCCAGCTCAGTCATCGGCGGCGAGACCCAGTACTTC.

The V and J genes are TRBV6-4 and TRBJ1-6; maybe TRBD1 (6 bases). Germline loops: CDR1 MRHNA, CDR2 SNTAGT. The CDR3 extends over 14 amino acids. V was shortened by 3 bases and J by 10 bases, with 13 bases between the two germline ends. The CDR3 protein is CASSEQGLGSPLHF. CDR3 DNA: TGTGCCAGCAGTGAACAGGGTCTCGGATCACCCCTCCACTTT.

The CDR3, as DNA: TGTGCCAGCAGTTTAGTAGTCGGGGTTCCCTACGAGCAGTACTTC. This translates into CASSLVVGVPYEQYF. The chain has TRBV27 and TRBJ2-7, with D perhaps matching TRBD2 (5 bases). The CDR3 consists of 15 residues. V lost 2 bases and J lost 2, with 13 bases in between. CDR1 and CDR2 from the germline V gene are MNHEY and SMNVEV (reference sequence).

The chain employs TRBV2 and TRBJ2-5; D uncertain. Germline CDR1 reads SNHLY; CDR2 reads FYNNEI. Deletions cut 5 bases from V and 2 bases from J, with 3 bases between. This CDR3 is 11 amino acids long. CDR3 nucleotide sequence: TGTGCCAGCAGTTTACAAGAGACCCAGTACTTC. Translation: CASSLQETQYF.

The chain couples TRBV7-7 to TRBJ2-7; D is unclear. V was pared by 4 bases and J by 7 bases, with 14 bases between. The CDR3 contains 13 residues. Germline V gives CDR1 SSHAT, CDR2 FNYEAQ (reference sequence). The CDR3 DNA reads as TGTGCCAGCAGCTCCAGGCCTTCTTTTGAGCAGTACTTC. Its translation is CASSSRPSFEQYF.

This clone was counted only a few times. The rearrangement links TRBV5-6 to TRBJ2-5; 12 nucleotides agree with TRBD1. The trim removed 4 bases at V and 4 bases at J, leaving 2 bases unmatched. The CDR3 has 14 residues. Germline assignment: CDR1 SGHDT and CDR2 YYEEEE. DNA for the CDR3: TGTGCCAGCAGCACGGGACAGGGGGCAGAGACCCAGTACTTC. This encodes CASSTGQGAETQYF.

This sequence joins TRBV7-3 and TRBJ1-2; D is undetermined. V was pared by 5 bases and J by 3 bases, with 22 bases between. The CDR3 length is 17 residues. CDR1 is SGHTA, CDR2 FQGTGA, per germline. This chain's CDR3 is CASSPRLVSAYHYGYTF. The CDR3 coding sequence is TGTGCCAGCAGCCCCCGCTTGGTCTCGGCCTATCACTATGGCTACACCTTC.

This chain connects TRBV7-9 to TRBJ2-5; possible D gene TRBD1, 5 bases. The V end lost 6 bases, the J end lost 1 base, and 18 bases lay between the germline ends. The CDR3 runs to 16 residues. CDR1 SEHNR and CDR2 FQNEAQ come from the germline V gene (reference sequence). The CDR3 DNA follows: TGTGCCAGCAGTCGAGTCCCGGCAGGGCCCCAAGAGACCCAGTACTTC. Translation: CASSRVPAGPQETQYF.

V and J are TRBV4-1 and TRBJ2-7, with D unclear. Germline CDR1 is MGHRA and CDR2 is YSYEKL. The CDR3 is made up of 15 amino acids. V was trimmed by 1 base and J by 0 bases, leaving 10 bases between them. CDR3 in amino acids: CASSQGQANSYEQYF. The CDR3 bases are TGCGCCAGCAGCCAAGGGCAGGCCAACTCCTACGAGCAGTACTTC.

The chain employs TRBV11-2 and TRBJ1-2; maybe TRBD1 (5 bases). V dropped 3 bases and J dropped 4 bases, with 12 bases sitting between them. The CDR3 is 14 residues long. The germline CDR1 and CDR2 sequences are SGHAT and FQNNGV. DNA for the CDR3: TGTGCCAGCAGCTTGGCGGGGACCCTCTATGGCTACACCTTC. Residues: CASSLAGTLYGYTF.

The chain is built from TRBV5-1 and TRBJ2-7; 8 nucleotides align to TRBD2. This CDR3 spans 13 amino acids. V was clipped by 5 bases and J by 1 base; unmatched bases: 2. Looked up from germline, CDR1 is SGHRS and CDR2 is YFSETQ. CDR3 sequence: CASRAGGSYEQYF. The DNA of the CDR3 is TGCGCCAGCAGGGCGGGAGGATCCTACGAGCAGTACTTC.